Presented here are 8 T cell receptor beta chains from one specimen sequenced in a study of blood T cell repertoires in COVID-19. The data were produced by immunoSEQ multiplex PCR, yet TCRdb's version contains in-frame clones alone and is incomplete. The table includes approximately 400,000 clones, about 88% detected once. Sequencing input: PBMCs or T cells enriched from blood (not recorded which). The origin of the receptors is a woman aged 18-29 years who had recovered from COVID-19.

This chain uses TRBV2 with TRBJ2-5, with 10 bases fitting TRBD2. This CDR3 spans 14 amino acids. CDR1 SNHLY and CDR2 FYNNEI come from the germline V gene. Germline trimming cut 5 bases from V and 7 bases from J; bases unmatched to any gene: 7. In nucleotides, the CDR3 is TGTGCCAGCAGTAGGAGCGGGGGGGCGGGGACCCAGTACTTC. This sequence encodes CASSRSGGAGTQYF.

The V gene is TRBV30, the J gene TRBJ1-3; tentative D call: TRBD1 (5 bases). CDR1 is GTSNPN and CDR2 is SVGIG in the germline V gene (reference sequence). Trimming cost V 3 bases and J 2 bases, with 8 bases left between them. The CDR3 extends over 13 amino acids. The CDR3 loop is CAWSREAGNTIYF. CDR3 nucleotides: TGTGCCTGGAGCAGGGAGGCTGGAAACACCATATATTTT. The complete variable domain, with remaining parts taken from reference TRBV30 and TRBJ1-3, reads SQTIHQWPATLVQPVGSPLSLECTVEGTSNPNLYWYRQAAGRGLQLLFYSVGIGQISSEVPQNLSASRPQDRQFILSSKKLLLSDSGFYLCAWSREAGNTIYFGEGSWLTVV.

The chain combines TRBV5-6 with TRBJ2-2, with 11 bases matching TRBD1. The CDR3 contains 16 residues. CDR1 and CDR2 from the germline V gene are SGHDT and YYEEEE. V gave up 0 bases and J gave up 6 bases; unmatched junction bases: 4. The CDR3 DNA is TGTGCCAGCAGCTTGGTTAGGACAGGGGGCTCCGGGGAGCTGTTTTTT. It codes for CASSLVRTGGSGELFF.

This chain links TRBV5-6 with TRBJ2-1, with 9 nucleotides matching TRBD1. The germline CDR1 and CDR2 sequences are SGHDT and YYEEEE. Unmatched junction bases numbered 3, after V lost 4 bases and J lost 1 base. This CDR3 has 15 amino acids. The CDR3 bases are TGTGCCAGCAGCCCCGGGACAGGGTCCTACAATGAGCAGTTCTTC. Protein: CASSPGTGSYNEQFF.

The V and J genes are TRBV9 and TRBJ2-7; the match to TRBD2 covers 8 bases. V shed 0 bases and J 0 bases; nucleotides not matched to a gene: 5. Germline V CDR1 and CDR2: SGDLS, YYNGEE. CDR3 size: 16 residues. The CDR3: CASSVDGGGPSYEQYF. The DNA for the CDR3 is TGTGCCAGCAGCGTAGATGGCGGGGGGCCCTCCTACGAGCAGTACTTC.

The chain links TRBV15 to TRBJ2-7; D is unresolved. The CDR3 consists of 15 residues. Trimming removed 2 bases at V and 0 bases at J, with 11 bases between. Per the germline V gene, CDR1 is LNHNV and CDR2 is YYDKDF (reference sequence). CDR3 DNA: TGTGCCACCAGCAGAAGAGGAAGTAGCTCCTACGAGCAGTACTTC. It codes for CATSRRGSSSYEQYF.

This CDR3 is CASRLGPVNEKLFF. The CDR3 region has the DNA TGTGCCAGCCGGTTGGGGCCGGTTAATGAAAAACTGTTTTTT. The chain links TRBV13 to TRBJ1-4, with D tentatively TRBD1 (5 bases). The germline gives CDR1 PRHDT, CDR2 FYEKMQ (reference sequence). The CDR3 loop spans 14 amino acids. V shed 8 bases and J shed 4 bases, with 14 bases lying between them.

The chain uses TRBV19 and TRBJ2-2, with D perhaps matching TRBD2 (5 bases). The CDR3 length is 15 residues. V dropped 4 bases and J dropped 6 bases, with 15 bases sitting between them. Per the germline V gene, CDR1 is LNHDA and CDR2 is SQIVND (reference sequence). This CDR3 reads CASSRPGFGAGELFF. DNA for the CDR3: TGTGCCAGTAGTAGACCGGGGTTCGGAGCCGGGGAGCTGTTTTTT.